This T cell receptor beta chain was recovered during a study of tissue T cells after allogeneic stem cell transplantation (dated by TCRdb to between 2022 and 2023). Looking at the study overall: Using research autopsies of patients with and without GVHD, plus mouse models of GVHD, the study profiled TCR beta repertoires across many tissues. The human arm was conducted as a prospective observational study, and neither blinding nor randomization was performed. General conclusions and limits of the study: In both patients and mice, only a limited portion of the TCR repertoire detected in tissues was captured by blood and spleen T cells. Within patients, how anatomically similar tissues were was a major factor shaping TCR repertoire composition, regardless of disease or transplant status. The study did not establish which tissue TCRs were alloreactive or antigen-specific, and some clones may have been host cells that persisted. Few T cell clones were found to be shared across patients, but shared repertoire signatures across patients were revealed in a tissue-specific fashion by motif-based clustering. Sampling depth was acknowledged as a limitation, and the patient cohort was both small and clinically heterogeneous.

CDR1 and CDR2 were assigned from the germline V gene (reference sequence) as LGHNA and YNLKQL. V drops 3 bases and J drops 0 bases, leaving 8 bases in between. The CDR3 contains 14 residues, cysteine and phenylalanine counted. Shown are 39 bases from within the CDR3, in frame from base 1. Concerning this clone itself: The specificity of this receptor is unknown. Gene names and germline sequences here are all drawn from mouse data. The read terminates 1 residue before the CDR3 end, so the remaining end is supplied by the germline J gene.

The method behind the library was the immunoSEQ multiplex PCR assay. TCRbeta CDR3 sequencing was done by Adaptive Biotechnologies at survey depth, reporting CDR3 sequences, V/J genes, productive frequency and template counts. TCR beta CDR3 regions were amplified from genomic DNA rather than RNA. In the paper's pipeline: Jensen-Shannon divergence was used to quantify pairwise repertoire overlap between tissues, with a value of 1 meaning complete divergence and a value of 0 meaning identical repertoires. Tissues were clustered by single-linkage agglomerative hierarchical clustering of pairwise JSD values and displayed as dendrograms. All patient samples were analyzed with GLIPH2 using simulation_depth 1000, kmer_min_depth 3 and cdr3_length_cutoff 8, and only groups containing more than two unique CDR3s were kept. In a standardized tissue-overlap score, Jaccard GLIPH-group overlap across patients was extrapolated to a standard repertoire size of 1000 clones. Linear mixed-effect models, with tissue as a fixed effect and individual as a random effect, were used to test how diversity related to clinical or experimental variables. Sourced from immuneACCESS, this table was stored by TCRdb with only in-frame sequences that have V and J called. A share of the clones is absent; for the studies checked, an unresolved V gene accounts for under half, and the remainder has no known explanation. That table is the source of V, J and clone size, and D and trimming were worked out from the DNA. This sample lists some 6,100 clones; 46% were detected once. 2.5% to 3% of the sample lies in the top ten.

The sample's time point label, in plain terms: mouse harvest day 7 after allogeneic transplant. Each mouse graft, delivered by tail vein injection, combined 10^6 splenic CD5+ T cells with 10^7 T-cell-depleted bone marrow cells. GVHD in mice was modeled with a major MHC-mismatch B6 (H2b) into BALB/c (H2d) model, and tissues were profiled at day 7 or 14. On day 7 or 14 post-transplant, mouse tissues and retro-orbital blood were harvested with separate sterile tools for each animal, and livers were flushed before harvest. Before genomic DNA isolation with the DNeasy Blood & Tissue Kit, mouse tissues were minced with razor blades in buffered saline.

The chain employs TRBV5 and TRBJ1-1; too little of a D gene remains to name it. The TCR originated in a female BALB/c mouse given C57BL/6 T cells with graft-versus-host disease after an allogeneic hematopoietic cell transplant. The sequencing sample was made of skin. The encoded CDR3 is CASSHTRQNTEVFF. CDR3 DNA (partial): TGTGCCAGCAGCCACACAAGACAGAACACAGAAGTCTTC.